Listed below are T cell receptor beta chains from one sample, sequenced in a study of T cell repertoires and HLA-DP antigens. Their antigen targets remain unknown. Measured with immunoSEQ multiplex PCR; TCRdb has only the in-frame clones, and not every one. The table has approximately 90,000 clones, 86% seen once. The sample was CD4+ T cells from PBMCs. The receptor set was obtained from a man in his fifties in good health and CMV-seronegative. CDR3s include the opening cysteine and the closing phenylalanine or tryptophan. The D gene is left open where the match is weak. Rows give clone size only sometimes, using once, few, many, or a class for an expanded clone.

TRBD2	TRBV6-5	TRBJ2-7	NA	TGTGCCAGCAGCCCCGTAGGGACTAGTAACTACGAGCAGTACTTC	CASSPVGTSNYEQYF
NA	TRBV4-1	TRBJ1-3	once	TGCGCCAGCAGCCAACCGAGGACTGTCGGGAACACCATATATTTT	CASSQPRTVGNTIYF
NA	TRBV5-1	TRBJ1-1	NA	TGCGCCAGCAGCTTGGGAGATTGGGACACTGAAGCTTTCTTT	CASSLGDWDTEAFF
NA	TRBV19	TRBJ2-7	NA	TGTGCCAGTAGTACAAGGGACTACGAGCAGTACTTC	CASSTRDYEQYF
NA	TRBV5-6	TRBJ2-5	NA	TGTGCCAGCAGCTTGAACTACCAAGAGACCCAGTACTTC	CASSLNYQETQYF
NA	TRBV12-1	TRBJ2-2	NA	TGTGCCAGCAGACCTGCCCTTCCGCAGACGAACACCGGGGAGCTGTTTTTT	CASRPALPQTNTGELFF
TRBD1	TRBV11-2	TRBJ2-1	NA	TGTGCCAGCACTCGAGGGGGGGACAGGGGTTTTACTGAGCAGTTCTTC	CASTRGGDRGFTEQFF
NA	TRBV5-1	TRBJ1-4	NA	TGCGCCAGCAGCTTGGCGGGGGTAACTAATGAAAAACTGTTTTTT	CASSLAGVTNEKLFF
TRBD1	TRBV5-1	TRBJ1-1	NA	TGCGCCAGCAGCTCGCAGGGACAGGGAATTTTGAACACTGAAGCTTTCTTT	CASSSQGQGILNTEAFF
NA	TRBV5-1	TRBJ2-1	NA	TGCGCCAGCAGCTTGTCAAGCCACCCGAGTTCCAATGAGCAGTTCTTC	CASSLSSHPSSNEQFF
TRBD2	TRBV19	TRBJ2-3	NA	TGTGCCACCCGGGGACTAGCTACAGATACGCAGTATTTT	CATRGLATDTQYF
NA	TRBV7-9	TRBJ1-5	NA	TGTGCCAGCAGCTTAGACAGTAGCAATCAGCCCCAGCATTTT	CASSLDSSNQPQHF
NA	TRBV29-1	TRBJ1-2	NA	TGCAGCGTTGAAAGTTCCTATGGCTACACCTTC	CSVESSYGYTF
NA	TRBV30	TRBJ2-7	NA	TGTGCCTGGAGTCTCGGAGGCTGGGAGCAGTACTTC	CAWSLGGWEQYF